This passage covers 2 T cell receptor beta chains from one sample sequenced in a study of identical twins. TCRdb recomputed calls from the 5' RACE reads with MiXCR, one row per CDR3 protein. The sample records roughly 630,000 distinct CDR3 sequences, less than 9% being singletons. These data are also associated with another study on yellow fever vaccine responses in identical twins.

Sequenced material: PBMCs. The receptors here all came from a woman under 30 in good health.

In its sample, this clonotype was seen a few times. The chain couples TRBV5-6 to TRBJ1-1, with TRBD1 as a possible D gene (6 bases). V gave up 0 bases and J gave up 4 bases, with 13 bases separating them. Germline V gene sequence: CDR1 SGHDT, CDR2 YYEEEE. The CDR3 sequence is 15 residues long. The CDR3 coding sequence is TGTGCCAGCAGCTTGGGGTCCCAGGGGAGCACTGAAGCTTTCTTT. This encodes CASSLGSQGSTEAFF.

Ten or more counts support this clonotype. The chain has TRBV24-1 and TRBJ2-3, with TRBD2 matching 8 bases. Germline CDR1 KGHDR, CDR2 SFDVKD. This CDR3 is built from 17 residues. V dropped 4 bases and J dropped 3; count of bases not matched to a gene: 11. CDR3 bases: TGTGCCACCAGTGACCCTAGGACTAGCTATGGGACAGATACGCAGTATTTT. It is translated as CATSDPRTSYGTDTQYF.